This is a list of T cell receptor beta chains from one sample in a study of CD4 T cells in relation to SARS-CoV-2 and coronaviruses. The repertoire was sequenced with immunoSEQ multiplex PCR; TCRdb's copy has only in-frame clones and lacks some. The sample comprises 30,000 to 40,000 clones, about three quarters of which are singletons, and about a fifth rests with the top ten. Their antigen targets remain unknown. The specimen sequenced was memory CD4+ T cells from PBMCs, cultured in vitro. All receptors derive from an adult with COVID-19. CDR3s include the opening cysteine and the closing phenylalanine or tryptophan. D genes are given only for firm matches. A clone size is listed for some rows: how often the clone was seen (once, few, many), or a class if it is expanded.

D gene: .; clone size: few; J gene: TRBJ2-7; V gene: TRBV9; CDR3 DNA: TGTGCCAGCAGCGTAGCTCGCGGCTCACAGGGGGGGTCCTACGAGCAGTACTTC; CDR3 protein: CASSVARGSQGGSYEQYF
D gene: .; clone size: .; J gene: TRBJ2-7; V gene: TRBV7-2; CDR3 DNA: TGTGCCAGCAGCTTACTAAACTACGAGCAGTACTTC; CDR3 protein: CASSLLNYEQYF
D gene: .; clone size: .; J gene: TRBJ1-5; V gene: TRBV28; CDR3 DNA: TGTGCCAGCATGACGGAGAATCAGCCCCAGCATTTT; CDR3 protein: CASMTENQPQHF
D gene: .; clone size: once; J gene: TRBJ2-3; V gene: TRBV6-2/TRBV6-3; CDR3 DNA: TGTGCCAGCAGTTACCTCACAGATACGCAGTATTTT; CDR3 protein: CASSYLTDTQYF
D gene: .; clone size: .; J gene: TRBJ1-4; V gene: TRBV7-2; CDR3 DNA: TGTGCCAGCAGCGCCTCTGGGGTGGGTAATGAAAAACTGTTTTTT; CDR3 protein: CASSASGVGNEKLFF
D gene: .; clone size: .; J gene: TRBJ2-7; V gene: TRBV11-3; CDR3 DNA: TGTGCCAGCAGCCCCGGAGCGGAGACCCAGGAGCAGTACTTC; CDR3 protein: CASSPGAETQEQYF
D gene: .; clone size: .; J gene: TRBJ1-4; V gene: TRBV5-1; CDR3 DNA: TGCGCCAGCAGCTTGATCGCCGGGACAACTTTTCCTGGCCCCTCTTTGGGTGAAAAACTGTTTTTT; CDR3 protein: CASSLIAGTTFPGPSLGEKLFF
D gene: TRBD1; clone size: .; J gene: TRBJ2-7; V gene: TRBV28; CDR3 DNA: TGTGCCAGCAGTTTCCCGGGACAGATAACCGAGCAGTACTTC; CDR3 protein: CASSFPGQITEQYF
D gene: .; clone size: once; J gene: TRBJ2-7; V gene: TRBV12-3/TRBV12-4; CDR3 DNA: TGTGCCAGCAGCCCCAATGGTTGGGAGAAGTACTTC; CDR3 protein: CASSPNGWEKYF
D gene: .; clone size: .; J gene: TRBJ1-2; V gene: TRBV4-2; CDR3 DNA: TGTGCCAGCAGCCAAGATCCGGGACACCCCAGGCGCAACTATGGCTACACCTTC; CDR3 protein: CASSQDPGHPRRNYGYTF
D gene: .; clone size: .; J gene: TRBJ1-2; V gene: TRBV19; CDR3 DNA: TGTGCCAGTAGTATGGGGTTGGGTGATGGCTACACCTTC; CDR3 protein: CASSMGLGDGYTF
D gene: TRBD2; clone size: few; J gene: TRBJ2-1; V gene: TRBV30; CDR3 DNA: TGTGCCTGGAGACTAGCGGGAAGCTACAATGAGCAGTTCTTC; CDR3 protein: CAWRLAGSYNEQFF
D gene: .; clone size: .; J gene: TRBJ1-4; V gene: TRBV5-1; CDR3 DNA: TGCGCCAGCAGCATGTCAGGGCCTACAACTATGGATGAAAAACTGTTTTTT; CDR3 protein: CASSMSGPTTMDEKLFF
D gene: TRBD2; clone size: .; J gene: TRBJ2-3; V gene: TRBV24-1; CDR3 DNA: TGTGCCACCAGCAGAGCGGGAGGGAGCACAGATACGCAGTATTTT; CDR3 protein: CATSRAGGSTDTQYF
D gene: .; clone size: .; J gene: TRBJ2-6; V gene: TRBV28; CDR3 DNA: TGTGCCAGCACCTCTTATGATAGACTCTCTGGGGCCAACGTCCTGACTTTC; CDR3 protein: CASTSYDRLSGANVLTF
D gene: TRBD2; clone size: .; J gene: TRBJ2-1; V gene: TRBV28; CDR3 DNA: TGTGCCAGCAGTATCAGGACTAGCGGGGCCCCGGATGGCTCCTACAATGAGCAGTTCTTC; CDR3 protein: CASSIRTSGAPDGSYNEQFF
D gene: TRBD2; clone size: .; J gene: TRBJ2-2; V gene: TRBV11-3; CDR3 DNA: TGTGCCAGCAGCTTAGCGGGAGGGACCGGGGAGCTGTTTTTT; CDR3 protein: CASSLAGGTGELFF
D gene: TRBD2; clone size: .; J gene: TRBJ2-7; V gene: TRBV10-1; CDR3 DNA: TGCGCCAGCAGTGAGTTCCGCGGGAGGTACTACGAGCAGTACTTC; CDR3 protein: CASSEFRGRYYEQYF
D gene: .; clone size: .; J gene: TRBJ2-7; V gene: TRBV9; CDR3 DNA: TGTGCCAGCAGCGTAGGGCTACGTGCCAGCTCCTACGAGCAGTACTTC; CDR3 protein: CASSVGLRASSYEQYF
D gene: .; clone size: .; J gene: TRBJ2-3; V gene: TRBV4-2; CDR3 DNA: TGTGCCAGCAGCCAAGATAGGGGGGGTGGGAGCACAGATACGCAGTATTTT; CDR3 protein: CASSQDRGGGSTDTQYF
D gene: .; clone size: .; J gene: TRBJ1-2; V gene: TRBV2; CDR3 DNA: TGTGCCAGCAGAGGGACACAGAACGGGGTTAGAGGCTACACCTTC; CDR3 protein: CASRGTQNGVRGYTF
D gene: .; clone size: .; J gene: TRBJ2-7; V gene: TRBV5-1; CDR3 DNA: TGCGCCAGCAGCTTGGGTTACGAGCAGTACTTC; CDR3 protein: CASSLGYEQYF
D gene: .; clone size: .; J gene: TRBJ1-1; V gene: TRBV4-1; CDR3 DNA: TGCGCCAGCAGCCCGATTCGGAGGCCCAGAGCGGGGACTGAAGCTTTCTTT; CDR3 protein: CASSPIRRPRAGTEAFF
D gene: .; clone size: .; J gene: TRBJ2-2; V gene: TRBV5-1; CDR3 DNA: TGCGCCAGCACCCTCACAGTGGGCAGTAACACCGGGGAGCTGTTTTTT; CDR3 protein: CASTLTVGSNTGELFF
D gene: TRBD1; clone size: .; J gene: TRBJ2-7; V gene: TRBV30; CDR3 DNA: TGTGCCTGGAGTGGCCGGGCAGGGGGCTTTTACGAGCAGTACTTC; CDR3 protein: CAWSGRAGGFYEQYF
D gene: TRBD1; clone size: .; J gene: TRBJ2-5; V gene: TRBV4-3; CDR3 DNA: TGCGCCAGCAGCGGCACCGACAGGGGGTGGGAGACCCAGTACTTC; CDR3 protein: CASSGTDRGWETQYF
D gene: .; clone size: .; J gene: TRBJ2-1; V gene: TRBV10-3; CDR3 DNA: TGTGCCATCAGTGAATTTAACGGGGGTGAGCAGTTCTTC; CDR3 protein: CAISEFNGGEQFF
D gene: TRBD2; clone size: .; J gene: TRBJ2-3; V gene: TRBV3-1/TRBV3-2; CDR3 DNA: TGTGCCAGCAGCTTTCAGGGACTAGGACTGTATTTT; CDR3 protein: CASSFQGLGLYF
D gene: .; clone size: .; J gene: TRBJ1-1; V gene: TRBV10-3; CDR3 DNA: TGTGCCATCAGTGAGTCAGAGGGCACTGAAGCTTTCTTT; CDR3 protein: CAISESEGTEAFF
D gene: TRBD2; clone size: .; J gene: TRBJ2-5; V gene: TRBV19; CDR3 DNA: TGTGCCAGTAGTATAGCCTGGACTAGCTGGGAGACCCAGTACTTC; CDR3 protein: CASSIAWTSWETQYF
D gene: .; clone size: .; J gene: TRBJ2-7; V gene: TRBV4-1; CDR3 DNA: TGCGCCAGCAGCGTGGACTGGAACTACGAGCAGTACTTC; CDR3 protein: CASSVDWNYEQYF
D gene: TRBD1; clone size: .; J gene: TRBJ2-7; V gene: TRBV5-6; CDR3 DNA: TGTGCCAGCAGCTGGGACAGGGGAACCGTTGAGCAGTACTTC; CDR3 protein: CASSWDRGTVEQYF
D gene: .; clone size: .; J gene: TRBJ1-2; V gene: TRBV5-8; CDR3 DNA: TGTGCCAGCAGCCCCGGACAGAGCTTATATGGCTACACCTTC; CDR3 protein: CASSPGQSLYGYTF
D gene: TRBD2; clone size: .; J gene: TRBJ2-5; V gene: TRBV18; CDR3 DNA: TGTGCCAGCTCAATCCTAGCGGGAGAGACCCAGTACTTC; CDR3 protein: CASSILAGETQYF
D gene: .; clone size: .; J gene: TRBJ2-5; V gene: TRBV11-1; CDR3 DNA: TGTGCCAGCAGCCCCGGGACCACCCAAGAGACCCAGTACTTC; CDR3 protein: CASSPGTTQETQYF
D gene: .; clone size: .; J gene: TRBJ1-2; V gene: TRBV5-4; CDR3 DNA: TGTGCCAGCAGCTTGGGAGGGGTTCTCTCCGAAGCCGGCTACACCTTC; CDR3 protein: CASSLGGVLSEAGYTF